These 9 T cell receptor beta chains were all obtained from the same sample, sequenced in a study of molecular identifiers for immune sequencing clone quantification (dated by TCRdb to the late 2010s). The protocol used for the library was PCR. The listed sequencing device is Illumina MiSeq. The public reads were run again by TCRdb, first through fastp at Q25 and then through MiXCR, and only productive beta chains were kept. When rows share a CDR3 protein, they turn into one entry using the most common DNA and genes. In all, the sample holds over 35,000 distinct CDR3 sequences, and roughly 20% of those were seen once. The ten largest clones take up roughly 6.9% of the sample. The specimen sequenced was naive CD8+ T cells from blood, with Jurkat cell RNA spiked in. The cell subset or site label, read with the paper, signifies: FACS-sorted CD8+CD4-CCR7+CD45RA+ naive T cells. The receptors come from a human donor in good health. Some libraries in this study had Jurkat cell RNA spiked in.

The rearrangement uses TRBV21-1 and TRBJ2-3; the D call of TRBD1 is as the table states it, not checked on the DNA. TRBV21-1 is a pseudogene segment. This CDR3 is 17 amino acids long. The CDR3 here is CASSKRGDRGRTDTQYF. The CDR3 nucleotides read TGTGCCAGCAGCAAAAGGGGGGACAGGGGGCGCACAGATACGCAGTATTTT.

The sample holds many counts of this clonotype. At one end, the junction sequence differs from germline, possibly due to a read error. The chain recombines TRBV11-2 with TRBJ1-2, with TRBD1 matching over 9 bases. This CDR3 is 14 amino acids long. Per germline, CDR1 SGHAT and CDR2 FQNNGV. For the CDR3, the DNA is TGTGCCAGCAGCCTACAGGGGGCTCCTTATGGCTACACTTTC. This translates into CASSLQGAPYGYTF.

In the case of this clonotype: Relative to the germline gene, one junction end is altered; a read error may explain this. The rearrangement links TRBV2 to TRBJ2-7, with 11 bases matching TRBD2. CDR3 length: 16 residues. Germline CDR1 is SNHLY and CDR2 is FYNNEI. The CDR3: CTSDGASGRSTYEQYF. The CDR3 DNA is TGTACCAGCGATGGGGCTAGCGGGAGGTCTACCTACGAGCAGTACTTC.

This clonotype came up many times. The chain uses TRBV15 and TRBJ1-5; 10 positions match TRBD1. CDR1 is LNHNV, CDR2 YYDKDF, per germline (reference sequence). The CDR3 contains 15 residues. The J segment lost 7 bases and the V segment lost 5 bases, leaving 8 bases of the junction unmatched. CDR3 in DNA: TGTGCCACCAGCCGGACAGGGGGGTATCGCCAGCCCCAGCATTTT. This sequence encodes CATSRTGGYRQPQHF.

This clonotype was seen repeatedly, ten times or more. Written as DNA, the CDR3 is TGTGCCAGCAGCCCCTGGACTAGTACCTACTCGAACACCGGGGAGCTGTTTTTT. This encodes CASSPWTSTYSNTGELFF. V gene TRBV5-8 combines with J gene TRBJ2-2; 7 positions agree with TRBD2. Germline V gives CDR1 SGHTS, CDR2 YDEGEE. This CDR3 contains 18 residues. V was pared by 4 bases and J by 0 bases, with 12 bases of the junction left unmatched.

The V gene is TRBV6-2 or TRBV6-3, the J gene TRBJ2-2; weak D call: TRBD2 (6 bases). V was shortened by 6 bases and J by 6 bases, with 14 bases between the two germline ends. This CDR3 spans 14 amino acids. Germline-derived CDR1 and CDR2 are MNHEY and SVGEGT. The CDR3 nucleotides are TGTGCCAGCAGCCCGGGACTGTGGTCCGGGGAGCTGTTTTTT. Translation: CASSPGLWSGELFF.

This clonotype was counted a few times. The rearrangement links TRBV27 to TRBJ2-7, with 7 bases identical to TRBD1. CDR1 MNHEY and CDR2 SMNVEV come from the germline V gene (reference sequence). V lost 5 bases to trimming and J lost 2 bases; unmatched junction nucleotides: 6. The CDR3 extends over 14 amino acids. The CDR3: CASSEGDRAYEQYF. The CDR3 DNA reads TGTGCCAGCAGTGAGGGGGACAGAGCCTACGAGCAGTACTTC.

In this sample, this clonotype is medium-sized. The gene calls are TRBV25-1 and TRBJ2-1, with TRBD1 matching over 7 bases. The germline V gene encodes CDR1 MGHDK and CDR2 SYGVNS. There are 15 residues in the CDR3. V trimming: 2 bases; J trimming: 1 base; junction bases outside the gene matches: 2. The CDR3 is CASSEGTASYNEQFF. The CDR3 bases are TGTGCCAGCAGTGAAGGGACAGCATCCTACAATGAGCAGTTCTTC.

A word on this clonotype: It may be a read error: a sequence one base away is much more abundant. The gene calls are TRBV12-3 or TRBV12-4 and TRBJ2-2; 7 nucleotides agree with TRBD2. The CDR3 sequence is 15 residues long. CDR3 protein: CAGSLVAGAAGELFF. In DNA, the CDR3 is TGTGCCGGCAGTTTAGTGGCGGGAGCTGCCGGGGAGCTGTTTTTT.